This TCR beta chain was recorded in a study of OX40 agonist ivuxolimab in advanced cancers. Data came from immunoSEQ multiplex PCR; TCRdb stores just in-frame clones and leaves some out. The sample includes 60,000 or so clones, roughly 86% of them seen just once. V shed 6 bases and J shed 2 bases, with 17 bases lying between them. The germline V gene encodes CDR1 MNHEY and CDR2 SVGAGI. The CDR3 contains 15 residues. This receptor was identified in an adult with an advanced solid tumor such as melanoma, head and neck, liver or kidney cancer. The specimen was CD4+ or CD8+ T cells sorted from blood, collected in a trial of the OX40 agonist ivuxolimab. V and J are TRBV6-5 and TRBJ2-7; D may be TRBD1 or TRBD2 (6 bases each). CDR3 bases: TGTGCCAGCAGCCGAGGGGGGTCTTTCGCCTACGAGCAGTACTTC. Encoded protein: CASSRGGSFAYEQYF.